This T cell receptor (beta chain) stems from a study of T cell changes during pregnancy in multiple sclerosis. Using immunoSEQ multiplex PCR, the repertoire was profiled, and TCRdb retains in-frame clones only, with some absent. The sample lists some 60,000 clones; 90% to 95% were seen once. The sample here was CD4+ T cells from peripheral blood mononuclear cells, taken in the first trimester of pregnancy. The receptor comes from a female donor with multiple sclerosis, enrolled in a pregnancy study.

CDR3 sequence: CASSRGGVSYNSPLHF. The CDR3 bases are TGTGCCAGCAGCAGGGGGGGAGTCTCCTATAATTCACCCCTCCACTTT. The chain is built from TRBV7-2 and TRBJ1-6, with D tentatively TRBD1 (6 bases). V was shortened by 5 bases and J by 0 bases, with 11 bases between the two germline ends. The CDR3 is made up of 16 amino acids. The germline gives CDR1 SGHTA, CDR2 FQGNSA.